The present entry profiles one T cell receptor (beta chain) with its context. The data belong to a study of T-cell reconstitution after alpha-beta-depleted transplantation in children. Germline assignment: CDR1 DFQATT and CDR2 SNEGSKA (reference sequence). Trimming stripped 6 bases from V and 8 bases from J, with 14 bases between. The CDR3 is made up of 11 amino acids. Library preparation (for TCRbeta) was performed with unique molecular identifiers. TCRdb reprocessed the PCR reads via MiXCR and lists one record per CDR3 protein. The table shows about 610,000 distinct CDR3 sequences, with roughly a tenth occurring only once.

Here the sequenced sample was PBMCs from the stem cell graft donor, taken from the stem cell graft. The rearrangement uses TRBV20-1 and TRBJ2-7; D is perhaps TRBD1 (5 bases). The receptor's source is a human donor who donated a stem cell graft to a child with acute myeloid leukemia. The CDR3, as DNA: TGCAGTGCCTATTTGGGGCTGAAGCAGTACTTC. Translating it yields CSAYLGLKQYF.